This TCR beta chain was recovered during a study of T cells in Graves' hyperthyroidism and ophthalmopathy. About the research overall: The authors collected peripheral blood at initial diagnosis, before any treatment.

Disease lasting under 3 months, a NOSPECS grade of at least 4, and a Clinical Activity Score of at least 3 were features of the ophthalmopathy patients. Any patient presenting with uncontrolled infection, other autoimmune disease, pregnancy or lactation was left out. Together with thyroid ultrasound, orbital computed tomography, serum thyroxine and TRAb, clinical symptoms were used for diagnoses. There are 15 residues in the CDR3. The germline CDR1 and CDR2 sequences are LGHNA and YSLEER. Trimming took off 1 base at V and 9 bases at J, with 15 bases between the two ends. In its sample, this clonotype was seen a few times. Amplification of TCR beta CDR3 regions used RNA as the template. HTBI primers drove first-round RT-PCR of the TCR CDR3. TCRdb reprocessed the multiplex PCR reads with MiXCR, giving one entry per CDR3 protein. This table holds about 260,000 distinct CDR3 sequences, 16% found once.

V usage is TRBV4-3 and J usage is TRBJ1-4; D might be TRBD1 (6 bases). The clonotype was recovered from a young woman with Graves' ophthalmopathy. The specimen was blood. CDR3 bases: TGCGCCAGCAGCCAAGTGCCAGGGGACTTGAAAAAACTGTTTTTT. Translation: CASSQVPGDLKKLFF.